The rows below give T cell receptor beta chains drawn from one sample of a study of T cells in localized non-small cell lung cancer. Sequenced by immunoSEQ multiplex PCR; TCRdb stores in-frame clones only, minus some. The sample holds about 26,000 clones; roughly four fifths are singletons and the top ten take around 4.1%. The specimen was peripheral blood, collected before any cancer treatment. The receptors were gathered from a woman aged 35-70 years with stage I lung adenocarcinoma. CDR3s include the opening cysteine and the closing phenylalanine or tryptophan. A D gene is named only where the DNA matches it firmly. Clone size, where shown, is once, few, many, or a class for clones that have expanded.

V gene: TRBV7-2
clone size: NA
D gene: TRBD2
J gene: TRBJ2-7
CDR3 DNA: TGTGCCAGCAGCTTCCAGACACCGGGACTAACCACCGAGCAGTACTTC
CDR3 protein: CASSFQTPGLTTEQYF

V gene: TRBV5-1
clone size: NA
D gene: NA
J gene: TRBJ2-6
CDR3 DNA: TGCGCCAGCAGCGTGTCCCCAGGGACTGGGGCCAACGTCCTGACTTTC
CDR3 protein: CASSVSPGTGANVLTF

V gene: TRBV7-2
clone size: NA
D gene: NA
J gene: TRBJ1-3
CDR3 DNA: TGTGCCAGCAGCTTACACAGAGCCTCTGGAAACACCATATATTTT
CDR3 protein: CASSLHRASGNTIYF

V gene: TRBV5-1
clone size: NA
D gene: TRBD1
J gene: TRBJ1-3
CDR3 DNA: TGCGCCAGCAGCTTGGGAGGGGGACAGGTACCTGGAAACACCATATATTTT
CDR3 protein: CASSLGGGQVPGNTIYF

V gene: TRBV5-1
clone size: once
D gene: NA
J gene: TRBJ2-7
CDR3 DNA: TGCGCCAGCAGCTTGGGACAGCCGATCTACGAGCAGTACTTC
CDR3 protein: CASSLGQPIYEQYF

V gene: TRBV30
clone size: once
D gene: TRBD1
J gene: TRBJ1-2
CDR3 DNA: TGTGCCTGGAGGTTCTCAGGGGGCGGGGTAGCTAGTGGCTACACCTTC
CDR3 protein: CAWRFSGGGVASGYTF

V gene: TRBV19
clone size: NA
D gene: NA
J gene: TRBJ1-3
CDR3 DNA: TGTGCCAGTAGTATAGGCGGGAACTATGCAGGAAACACCATATATTTT
CDR3 protein: CASSIGGNYAGNTIYF

V gene: TRBV7-6
clone size: NA
D gene: NA
J gene: TRBJ2-5
CDR3 DNA: TGTGCCAGCAGCCGGACGGCGGGAACCCAGTACTTC
CDR3 protein: CASSRTAGTQYF

V gene: TRBV11-3
clone size: NA
D gene: NA
J gene: TRBJ2-3
CDR3 DNA: TGTGCCAGCAGCTTAACGCTTTGGGTTGGGGGGACAGATACGCAGTATTTT
CDR3 protein: CASSLTLWVGGTDTQYF

V gene: TRBV7-8
clone size: NA
D gene: NA
J gene: TRBJ2-7
CDR3 DNA: TGTGCCAGCAGCTTCGCGAGCTCCTACGAGCAGTACTTC
CDR3 protein: CASSFASSYEQYF

V gene: TRBV6-5
clone size: few
D gene: TRBD2
J gene: TRBJ2-7
CDR3 DNA: TGTGCCAGCAGGAGAGGGCGGGGGGGATCCTACGAGCAGTACTTC
CDR3 protein: CASRRGRGGSYEQYF

V gene: TRBV7-3
clone size: NA
D gene: NA
J gene: TRBJ1-1
CDR3 DNA: TGTGCCAGCAGCTTACAGGTGAACACTGAAGCTTTCTTT
CDR3 protein: CASSLQVNTEAFF

V gene: TRBV5-6
clone size: NA
D gene: TRBD2
J gene: TRBJ2-1
CDR3 DNA: TGTGCCAGCAGCTTGCGGCTAGCGGGGAAGCAGTTCTTC
CDR3 protein: CASSLRLAGKQFF

V gene: TRBV5-1
clone size: NA
D gene: NA
J gene: TRBJ2-7
CDR3 DNA: TGCGCCAGCAGCCGCGCTGGGGAGCAGTACTTC
CDR3 protein: CASSRAGEQYF

V gene: TRBV7-2
clone size: NA
D gene: NA
J gene: TRBJ2-2
CDR3 DNA: TGTGCCAGCAGCCTAGGGAGTGTCAGGGAGCTGTTTTTT
CDR3 protein: CASSLGSVRELFF

V gene: TRBV7-2
clone size: NA
D gene: TRBD1
J gene: TRBJ1-4
CDR3 DNA: TGTGCCAGCAGCTTAAGGGGGCCGAATGAAAAACTGTTTTTT
CDR3 protein: CASSLRGPNEKLFF

V gene: TRBV21-1
clone size: NA
D gene: NA
J gene: TRBJ2-3
CDR3 DNA: TGTGCCAGCAAGACGGGTAGCACAGATACGCAGTATTTT
CDR3 protein: CASKTGSTDTQYF

V gene: TRBV29-1
clone size: NA
D gene: NA
J gene: TRBJ2-7
CDR3 DNA: TGCAGCGTTGTAGGTTTGGCTCTTAGCTCCTACGAGCAGTACTTC
CDR3 protein: CSVVGLALSSYEQYF

V gene: TRBV9
clone size: NA
D gene: TRBD1
J gene: TRBJ2-3
CDR3 DNA: TGTGCCAGCAGCGCCTTAGGGCAGGGACAGGGGAAGAGGGATACGCAGTATTTT
CDR3 protein: CASSALGQGQGKRDTQYF

V gene: TRBV11-2
clone size: NA
D gene: NA
J gene: TRBJ1-6
CDR3 DNA: TGTGCCAGCAGCTTAGGGCAGAGCTCCTATAATTCACCCCTCCACTTT
CDR3 protein: CASSLGQSSYNSPLHF

V gene: TRBV7-2
clone size: NA
D gene: NA
J gene: TRBJ1-1
CDR3 DNA: TGTGCCAGCAGTCCTTTTTCTAACACTGAAGCTTTCTTT
CDR3 protein: CASSPFSNTEAFF

V gene: TRBV7-8
clone size: NA
D gene: NA
J gene: TRBJ1-5
CDR3 DNA: TGTGCCAGCAGCTTAGAGGGCAATTATCAGCCCCAGCATTTT
CDR3 protein: CASSLEGNYQPQHF

V gene: TRBV7-2
clone size: NA
D gene: TRBD2
J gene: TRBJ2-3
CDR3 DNA: TGTGCCAGCAGCTTAGGAACGACTAGCGGGGTCACAGATACGCAGTATTTT
CDR3 protein: CASSLGTTSGVTDTQYF

V gene: TRBV9
clone size: NA
D gene: TRBD1
J gene: TRBJ1-2
CDR3 DNA: TGTGCCAGCAGCCCCGGGACAGACTATGGCTACACCTTC
CDR3 protein: CASSPGTDYGYTF

V gene: TRBV7-9
clone size: few
D gene: NA
J gene: TRBJ2-1
CDR3 DNA: TGTGCCAGCAGCTTATCTGGACCGTACAATGAGCAGTTCTTC
CDR3 protein: CASSLSGPYNEQFF

V gene: TRBV10-3
clone size: NA
D gene: NA
J gene: TRBJ1-5
CDR3 DNA: TGTGCCATCGGTGACTCCCGCGGGGGTCAGCCCCAGCATTTT
CDR3 protein: CAIGDSRGGQPQHF

V gene: TRBV5-1
clone size: NA
D gene: NA
J gene: TRBJ1-4
CDR3 DNA: TGCGCCAGCAGCTTGGGGACCGAGAATGAAAAACTGTTTTTT
CDR3 protein: CASSLGTENEKLFF

V gene: TRBV27
clone size: NA
D gene: NA
J gene: TRBJ1-6
CDR3 DNA: TGTGCCAGCAGCGACCTCTTAGGGAGGGGTAATTCACCCCTCCACTTT
CDR3 protein: CASSDLLGRGNSPLHF

V gene: TRBV27
clone size: NA
D gene: NA
J gene: TRBJ2-2
CDR3 DNA: TGTGCCAGCAATCGGGGACAGAACACCGGGGAGCTGTTTTTT
CDR3 protein: CASNRGQNTGELFF

V gene: TRBV4-3
clone size: NA
D gene: NA
J gene: TRBJ2-1
CDR3 DNA: TGCGCCAGCAGCCCCCGGGACACAAACCCCGACCGGTCCTACAATGAGCAGTTCTTC
CDR3 protein: CASSPRDTNPDRSYNEQFF

V gene: TRBV5-1
clone size: NA
D gene: TRBD1
J gene: TRBJ1-1
CDR3 DNA: TGCGCCAGCAGCTCTTCTGGACAGGGGGTAAGGAACACTGAAGCTTTCTTT
CDR3 protein: CASSSSGQGVRNTEAFF

V gene: TRBV19
clone size: NA
D gene: TRBD1
J gene: TRBJ2-3
CDR3 DNA: TGTGCCAGTAGTAGACAGGGCCCGGACACAGATACGCAGTATTTT
CDR3 protein: CASSRQGPDTDTQYF

V gene: TRBV2
clone size: few
D gene: NA
J gene: TRBJ1-1
CDR3 DNA: TGTGCCATGATTGGCCCGCGGTCTGAAGCTTTCTTT
CDR3 protein: CAMIGPRSEAFF

V gene: TRBV7-7
clone size: once
D gene: NA
J gene: TRBJ2-5
CDR3 DNA: TGTGCCAGCAGCATTGCAGGGAAGGAGACCCAGTACTTC
CDR3 protein: CASSIAGKETQYF

V gene: TRBV5-4
clone size: NA
D gene: NA
J gene: TRBJ1-2
CDR3 DNA: TGTGCCAGCAGCCTGAACAGGGATGGCTACACCTTC
CDR3 protein: CASSLNRDGYTF

V gene: TRBV6-5
clone size: few
D gene: NA
J gene: TRBJ1-2
CDR3 DNA: TGTGCCAGTCGGATGACGGGGGGCTATGGCTACACCTTC
CDR3 protein: CASRMTGGYGYTF

V gene: TRBV5-1
clone size: NA
D gene: NA
J gene: TRBJ2-1
CDR3 DNA: TGCGCCAGCAGCTTGGGTCTGGGGAATGAGCAGTTCTTC
CDR3 protein: CASSLGLGNEQFF

V gene: TRBV7-8
clone size: medium-sized
D gene: TRBD1
J gene: TRBJ1-1
CDR3 DNA: TGTGCCAGCAGCCGTACCACGGGACAGCACACTGAAGCTTTCTTT
CDR3 protein: CASSRTTGQHTEAFF

V gene: TRBV6-5
clone size: NA
D gene: NA
J gene: TRBJ1-1
CDR3 DNA: NA
CDR3 protein: CASSTSTEAFF

V gene: TRBV6-1
clone size: NA
D gene: TRBD1
J gene: TRBJ2-2
CDR3 DNA: TGTGCCAGCAGTGAAGCCTCCCCGGACAGGGGTTGGGCCGGGGAGCTGTTTTTT
CDR3 protein: CASSEASPDRGWAGELFF

V gene: TRBV5-1
clone size: once
D gene: NA
J gene: TRBJ1-3
CDR3 DNA: TGCGCCAGCAGCTTCGGAGGTTTCTCTGGAAACACCATATATTTT
CDR3 protein: CASSFGGFSGNTIYF

V gene: TRBV7-6
clone size: NA
D gene: TRBD1
J gene: TRBJ2-7
CDR3 DNA: TGTGCCAGCAGCCACCGGGACAGGGGATACGAGCAGTACTTC
CDR3 protein: CASSHRDRGYEQYF